This T cell receptor (beta chain) was profiled in a study of shared clonotypes between healthy human individuals. Germline V CDR1 and CDR2: SGHRS, YFSETQ. This CDR3 has 14 residues. The germline V and J ends were trimmed by 2 bases and 2 bases, with 11 bases remaining between them. The study, taken as a whole, reports: When naive CD4 clonotypes were compared across several donors, about 5% were shared. The expectation was that sequencing depth would affect clonotype sharing among donors.

Of note for this clone: Its matching antigen is unknown.

Only in-frame clones appear in the TCRdb table, and some are missing; sequencing was by immunoSEQ multiplex PCR. There are some 1.5 million clones in the sample; 95% to 99% occur only once, and 0.4% to 0.55% lies in the top ten. Within Nashville, Tennessee resided all donors, each a Caucasian adult. V is TRBV5-1 and J is TRBJ2-7; D is ambiguous. Sequences were obtained from naive CD4+ T cells sorted from blood. Noted subset: CD45RA+ positively selected. This receptor was taken from a man aged 30-40 years in good health. Here the CDR3 DNA reads TGCGCCAGCAGCTTAAGTGGGGATGCCTACGAGCAGTACTTC. This codes for CASSLSGDAYEQYF.